This T cell receptor (beta chain) was recovered during a study of T-cell reconstitution after alpha-beta-depleted transplantation in children. Trimming cost V 2 bases and J 2 bases, with 4 bases left between them. The CDR3 has 13 residues. From germline, CDR1 is KGHDR and CDR2 SFDVKD. The TCRbeta library incorporated unique molecular identifiers. TCRdb processed the PCR reads anew with MiXCR; each CDR3 protein has one entry. The data show hundreds of thousands of distinct CDR3 sequences, 9.9% seen once. This clonotype was sampled from a human donor who donated a stem cell graft to a child with SCID. This specimen consisted of PBMCs from the stem cell graft donor, obtained from the stem cell graft. The chain recombines TRBV24-1 with TRBJ2-3, with unresolved D. The CDR3 loop reads CATSDSSTDTQYF. The CDR3 DNA reads TGTGCCACCAGTGATTCCTCCACAGATACGCAGTATTTT.